The rows below give T cell receptor beta chains drawn from one sample of a study of shared T cell receptors in the human thymus. Sequencing was performed with immunoSEQ multiplex PCR; in TCRdb, only in-frame clones are kept and a portion is missing. Among 700,000 or so clones listed, 70% to 90% were seen once. These same records also appear under a second study, on human thymus T cells.

Sample: thymocytes. These receptors were obtained from a girl less than two years old with a congenital heart defect. Both conserved end residues are part of each CDR3. The order of the fields is clone size, J gene, D gene, V gene, CDR3 DNA, CDR3 protein. The D gene is left open where the match is weak. Clone size, where shown, is once, few, many, or a class for clones that have expanded.

few	TRBJ1-4	TRBD1	TRBV25-1	TGTGCCAGCAGTGAAATCCCAGCGAAGGCAGGGGGCGATGAAAAACTGTTTTTT	CASSEIPAKAGGDEKLFF
.	TRBJ1-2	.	TRBV19	TGTGCCAGTAGTATTCACGCGCGGGGGGGGTCGGCCTATGGCTACACCTTC	CASSIHARGGSAYGYTF
.	TRBJ2-7	TRBD1	TRBV11-2	TGTGCCAGCAGCTTCCTCTCGGGACAGGTGGGCGAGCAGTACTTC	CASSFLSGQVGEQYF
.	TRBJ1-2	TRBD1	TRBV18	TGTGCCAGCTCACCAGGGACAGGCCGCTTCTATGGCTACACCTTC	CASSPGTGRFYGYTF
.	TRBJ2-7	TRBD2	TRBV15	TGTGCCACCAGCAGAGATTGGACTAGCGGGGGCTACGAGCAGTACTTC	CATSRDWTSGGYEQYF
.	TRBJ2-1	.	TRBV9	TGTGCCAGCAGCGTCTATAGGAGTGAGCAGTTCTTC	CASSVYRSEQFF
.	TRBJ1-4	.	TRBV15	TGTGCCACCAGCACAGGCGGGCAGAAGGATGAAAAACTGTTTTTT	CATSTGGQKDEKLFF
.	TRBJ1-5	.	TRBV27	TGTGCCAGCAGTCCATGGGACACGTCGTCGGGCTATAGCAATCAGCCCCAGCATTTT	CASSPWDTSSGYSNQPQHF
.	TRBJ2-7	.	TRBV9	TGTGCCAGCAGCGAGGCAAGCGATCCCTACGAGCAGTACTTC	CASSEASDPYEQYF
.	TRBJ1-6	TRBD1	TRBV6-6	TGTGCCAGCAGTTATCAAGGACAGGAGATAAATTCACCCCTCCACTTT	CASSYQGQEINSPLHF
.	TRBJ2-7	TRBD1	TRBV19	TGTGCCAGTGATCCGGGACAGGGCTCTCTCTCCTACGAGCAGTACTTC	CASDPGQGSLSYEQYF
.	TRBJ1-4	TRBD1	TRBV18	TGTGCCAGCTCACCACAGGACAGGAATGATGAAAAACTGTTTTTT	CASSPQDRNDEKLFF
.	TRBJ2-3	TRBD1	TRBV5-1	TGCGCCAGCAGCGTATTAAACCGGACAGGGTTTCGTACAGATACGCAGTATTTT	CASSVLNRTGFRTDTQYF
.	TRBJ2-3	.	TRBV27	TGTGCCAGCAGTCCGCAGGGGACCTTTCCATTCTTT	CASSPQGTFPFF
few	TRBJ2-3	TRBD1	TRBV28	TGTGCCAGCAGCCCGGGACAGGGAACAGATACGCAGTATTTT	CASSPGQGTDTQYF
once	TRBJ2-5	TRBD2	TRBV4-1	TGCGCCAGCAGCCCCGGGACTAGCGGGGGGGCCTACGAGACCCAGTACTTC	CASSPGTSGGAYETQYF
.	TRBJ2-7	.	TRBV27	TGTGCCAGCAGTCGCCTTAGCGGCTACGAGCAGTACTTC	CASSRLSGYEQYF
few	TRBJ2-1	.	TRBV19	TGTGCCAGTAGTATGACAGTTAAAAAGGATGAGCAGTTCTTC	CASSMTVKKDEQFF
.	TRBJ2-7	.	TRBV6-5	TGTGCCAGCAGTTACTCCTCCAGTCCCTACGAGCAGTACTTC	CASSYSSSPYEQYF